This T cell receptor beta chain derives from a study of cytomegalovirus exposure and HLA in healthy donors. PCR primers comprised 60 Vbeta and 13 Jbeta primers. Sequencing used immunoSEQ multiplex PCR; TCRdb keeps in-frame clones, though not all of them. The sample lists fewer than 150,000 clones, 80% occurring once. The CDR3 totals 13 residues. Germline values: CDR1 SNHLY, CDR2 FYNNEI. V dropped 8 bases and J dropped 5 bases, with 14 bases sitting between them. Study findings and constraints: According to an earlier analysis, most TCR beta V segments yielded productive rearrangements about 87% or about 30% of the time. With later analysis, a missense DCLRE1C variant became linked to TCR beta V- and J-gene trimming.

Regarding this clone: Its antigen is not known.

Likely unrecorded immune exposures existed in these nominally healthy donors. This clonotype was obtained from a female donor in good health and CMV-seropositive. Sequencing was carried out using PBMCs. The chain uses TRBV2 and TRBJ2-3, with D uncertain. The CDR3 spells CASRPGAQDTQYF. CDR3 nucleotides: TGTGCCAGCCGGCCCGGAGCGCAAGATACGCAGTATTTT.